The 8 T cell receptor beta chains given below trace back to one sample, sequenced in a study of blood T cell repertoires in COVID-19. Here immunoSEQ multiplex PCR was the method, and the copy in TCRdb shows in-frame clones only, minus some. In the table there are about 200,000 clones, around 85% of which are singletons. The sample taken for sequencing was PBMCs or T cells enriched from blood (not recorded which). The receptors were gathered from a woman aged 40 to 50 with acute COVID-19.

The chain employs TRBV6-5 and TRBJ2-7; 8 positions match TRBD2. V lost 6 bases and J lost 0; bases outside the gene matches: 4. This CDR3 spans 14 amino acids. Germline V CDR1 and CDR2: MNHEY, SVGAGI. CDR3 protein: CASRAGTSSYEQYF. CDR3 DNA: TGTGCCAGCAGAGCCGGGACTAGCTCCTACGAGCAGTACTTC.

This sequence joins TRBV11-2 and TRBJ2-2, with D unresolved. The CDR3 is 14 amino acids. Germline V lookup: CDR1 SGHAT, CDR2 FQNNGV. Deletions cut 1 base from V and 1 base from J, with 4 bases between. Here the CDR3 DNA reads TGTGCCAGCAGCTTAGGGCAGAACACCGGGGAGCTGTTTTTT. Protein: CASSLGQNTGELFF.

The gene calls are TRBV29-1 and TRBJ2-1, with 14 bases aligning to TRBD2. The CDR3 totals 19 residues. Germline V CDR1 and CDR2: SQVTM, ANQGSEA. V shed 4 bases, J shed 5 bases, and the junction held 16 bases outside the gene matches. The CDR3, as DNA: TGCAGCGTTGCATCTTTGACTAGCGGGAGGGCGGGGGTCCACAATGAGCAGTTCTTC. Translated: CSVASLTSGRAGVHNEQFF.

This clone was detected a few times. V usage is TRBV2 and J usage is TRBJ2-2, with 12 bases identical to TRBD2. The V gene end was trimmed by 6 bases and the J gene end by 6 bases; junction bases not matched to a gene: 5. CDR1 is SNHLY, CDR2 FYNNEI, per germline. This CDR3 has 15 amino acids. The CDR3 nucleotides read TGTGCCAGCAGCGTGACTAGCGGGAGCCCCGGGGAGCTGTTTTTT. It codes for CASSVTSGSPGELFF.

This CDR3 is CASSQQGPLNTEAFF. The CDR3 DNA sequence: TGTGCCAGCAGCCAACAGGGGCCACTGAACACTGAAGCTTTCTTT. The rearrangement joins TRBV3-1 (or the pseudogene TRBV3-2) to TRBJ1-1, with D perhaps matching TRBD1 (6 bases). The CDR3 contains 15 residues. Trimming left V 2 bases short and J 0 bases short, with 10 bases between. Germline V lookup: CDR1 LGHDT, CDR2 YNNKEL (reference sequence).

This clone is a singleton in its sample. The chain joins TRBV9 to TRBJ2-3, with TRBD2 identical over 7 bases. V lost 0 bases and J lost 1; bases outside the gene matches: 5. The CDR3 loop spans 16 amino acids. Germline CDR1 reads SGDLS; CDR2 reads YYNGEE. CDR3 sequence reads: CASSVAGGSGTDTQYF. The CDR3 DNA reads as TGTGCCAGCAGCGTAGCGGGGGGTAGCGGCACAGATACGCAGTATTTT.

This chain joins TRBV24-1 and TRBJ2-7; D possibly corresponds to TRBD1 (5 bases). Trimming shortened V by 2 bases and J by 2 bases, and 9 bases separated the two germline ends. CDR3 length equals 14 residues. Germline V CDR1 and CDR2: KGHDR, SFDVKD. Here the CDR3 reads CATSDSRVTYEQYF. The CDR3, as DNA: TGTGCCACCAGTGATTCCAGGGTCACCTACGAGCAGTACTTC.

A remark on this clone: This may be a read error, as it is one base from a much larger clone. V and J are TRBV5-6 and TRBJ2-7; 9 bases are a match to TRBD1. After removal of 4 bases from V and 3 bases from J, the junction contained 5 bases not matched to a gene. CDR1 SGHDT and CDR2 YYEEEE come from the germline V gene. This CDR3 region has 14 residues. The CDR3, as DNA: TGTGCCAGCAGCCCCGGGACAGGGATCTACGAGCAGTACTTC. Encoded protein: CASSPGTGIYEQYF.